Below, 7 T cell receptor beta chains from the same sample are listed, as sequenced in a study of blood T cell repertoires in COVID-19. The assay was immunoSEQ multiplex PCR, and TCRdb's table has in-frame clones only and misses some. The sample lists around 300,000 clones, approximately 92% occurring once. The sequencing input was PBMCs or T cells enriched from blood (not recorded which). Receptors originate from a woman aged 18-29 years who had recovered from COVID-19.

The chain links TRBV14 to TRBJ1-1, with D perhaps matching TRBD1 (5 bases). The CDR3 sequence is 15 residues long. Looked up from germline, CDR1 is SGHDN and CDR2 is FVKESK. The ends were cut back, 3 bases at V and 0 bases at J, with 11 bases in the middle. As DNA, the CDR3 is TGTGCCAGCAGCCAGGGAGGGGATTTGAACACTGAAGCTTTCTTT. Protein product: CASSQGGDLNTEAFF. Supplemented by reference TRBV14 and TRBJ1-1, the full variable domain reads EAGVTQFPSHSVIEKGQTVTLRCDPISGHDNLYWYRRVMGKEIKFLLHFVKESKQDESGMPNNRFLAERTGGTYSTLKVQPAELEDSGVYFCASSQGGDLNTEAFFGQGTRLTVV.

With regard to this clone: Other DNA sequences in the sample encode the same CDR3. The rearrangement links TRBV12-3 or TRBV12-4 to TRBJ2-7; possibly TRBD1 for D (6 bases). Deletions cut 3 bases from V and 4 bases from J, with 7 bases between. The CDR3 sequence is 12 residues long. Here the CDR3 reads CASSLTGYEQYF. CDR3 bases: TGTGCCAGCAGTTTGACAGGTTACGAGCAGTACTTC.

Here the CDR3 reads CASSPSSTENQPQHF. In DNA, the CDR3 is TGCGCCAGCAGCCCTTCATCGACAGAGAATCAGCCCCAGCATTTT. The chain has TRBV5-1 and TRBJ1-5, with D possibly being TRBD1 (5 bases). This CDR3 is 15 amino acids long. V lost 4 bases, J lost 4 bases, and 15 bases lay in between. Germline CDR1 is SGHRS and CDR2 is YFSETQ.

Here the CDR3 DNA reads TGTGCCAGCACCCGGACAGGGCTCACTGAAGCTTTCTTT. It encodes CASTRTGLTEAFF. The V call is TRBV12-3 or TRBV12-4, the J call TRBJ1-1, with 8 bases matching TRBD1. Trimming took 7 bases from V and 4 from J; bases not matched to a gene: 5. This CDR3 spans 13 amino acids.

This clone has just a few counts. The chain joins TRBV6-4 to TRBJ2-3; 7 bases agree with TRBD1. The length of the CDR3 is 15 residues. V shed 4 bases, J shed 4 bases, and the junction held 8 bases outside the gene matches. Per the germline V gene, CDR1 is MRHNA and CDR2 is SNTAGT. The CDR3 region has the DNA TGTGCCAGCAGTGTCGAGGGGGCTGGAGCAGATACGCAGTATTTT. Protein sequence: CASSVEGAGADTQYF.

The chain joins TRBV12-3 or TRBV12-4 to TRBJ2-7; a possible D gene is TRBD2 (6 bases). The CDR3 has 12 residues. Trimming removed 7 bases from V and 4 bases from J, with 11 bases in between. CDR3 sequence: CASTLGGYEQYF. CDR3 DNA sequence: TGTGCCAGCACCCTGGGAGGTTACGAGCAGTACTTC.

This clone occurred a few times. This chain links TRBV18 with TRBJ1-1; possibly TRBD1 for D (5 bases). This CDR3 spans 17 amino acids. V was trimmed by 1 base and J by 4 bases, leaving 19 bases between them. Germline V gene sequence: CDR1 KGHSH, CDR2 LQKENI. CDR3 DNA: TGTGCCAGCTCACCACGGAACCACAGGCCCCCGGGCACTGAAGCTTTCTTT. This translates into CASSPRNHRPPGTEAFF. Filled out from reference TRBV18 and TRBJ1-1, the complete variable domain reads NAGVMQNPRHLVRRRGQEARLRCSPMKGHSHVYWYRQLPEEGLKFMVYLQKENIIDESGMPKERFSAEFPKEGPSILRIQQVVRGDSAAYFCASSPRNHRPPGTEAFFGQGTRLTVV.